This T cell receptor beta chain was sequenced for a study of blood T cell repertoires in COVID-19. Study details: T cells, B-cell-depleted T cells, or PBMCs provided the cDNA or gDNA that served as material.

V lost 5 bases and J lost 6; bases outside the gene matches: 3. Germline V CDR1 and CDR2: SGHTA, FQGTGA. The CDR3 extends over 14 amino acids. Original data processing: Counts of nucleated cells, estimated from reference gene primer amplification, were obtained. Profiling relied on immunoSEQ multiplex PCR, and the TCRdb table lists in-frame clones only, not all of them. D and trimming were read from the DNA, whereas the V and J calls and clone size are those reported in that table. The sample lists roughly 100,000 clones; 70% to 90% were seen once. Sequencing input: peripheral blood. The chain uses TRBV7-3 and TRBJ2-3; TRBD2 matches 12 bases. The origin of this receptor is a man between 35 and 55 years old with active or convalescent COVID-19. The CDR3 DNA reads TGTGCCAGCAGCCCCGGACTAGCGGGGGATACGCAGTATTTT. This translates into CASSPGLAGDTQYF.